Below, 31 T cell receptor beta chains from the same sample are listed, as sequenced in a study of breast tumors, draining lymph nodes, adjacent tissues. TCRdb reanalysed the multiplex PCR reads using MiXCR and keeps one entry per CDR3 protein. The sample lists over 200,000 distinct CDR3 sequences, around 34% occurring once. Breast cancer patients provided tissue from their axillary draining lymph nodes. Sequencing input: axillary lymph node tissue. Receptor source: a female donor with breast cancer. Some clones in this sample may be carry-over from other donors' samples.

The chain employs TRBV24-1 and TRBJ2-7; 14 nucleotides match TRBD2. V shed 12 bases and J 6 bases; nucleotides not matched to a gene: 9. CDR3 size: 14 residues. Per the germline V gene, CDR1 is KGHDR and CDR2 is SFDVKD. Here the CDR3 DNA reads TGTGCCGCCGGGACTAGCGGGGGATCGGGCGAGCAGTACTTC. Translated, it gives CAAGTSGGSGEQYF.

With regard to this clonotype: A much more abundant neighbour one base away suggests this may be a read error. This chain links TRBV7-9 with TRBJ2-5; possibly TRBD2 for D (6 bases). Germline V CDR1 and CDR2: SEHNR, FQNEAQ (reference sequence). The CDR3 contains 16 residues. CDR3 residues: CASSPSLGGRVETRYF. The CDR3 bases are TGTGCCAGCAGCCCGTCGCTCGGGGGTAGGGTGGAGACCCGGTACTTC.

At least ten counts were recorded for this clonotype. The chain combines TRBV10-3 with TRBJ1-4; 11 bases align to TRBD1. The trim removed 2 bases at V and 8 bases at J, leaving 7 bases unmatched. CDR3 size: 16 residues. Germline loops: CDR1 ENHRY, CDR2 SYGVKD. The CDR3 loop reads CAISEPGQGDGEKLFF. Written as DNA, the CDR3 is TGTGCCATCAGTGAGCCGGGACAGGGGGATGGCGAAAAACTGTTTTTT.

On this clonotype: A read error may produce the germline difference seen at one junction end. The rearrangement links TRBV7-7 to TRBJ1-5; D unclear. CDR1 is SSHAT and CDR2 is FNYEAQ in the germline V gene (reference sequence). The CDR3 consists of 15 residues. CDR3 bases: TGTGCTAGCAGCTTAGGCCGCGGAGGGCATCAGCCCCAGCATTTT. It encodes CASSLGRGGHQPQHF.

On this clonotype itself: The junction shows a germline mismatch at one end, possibly a read error. The V gene is TRBV9, the J gene TRBJ1-2; D remains unclear. The germline V gene encodes CDR1 SGDLS and CDR2 YYNGEE. The CDR3 sequence is 15 residues long. In DNA, the CDR3 is TGTGCCAGCAGCGTAGACGTCCTACCACTCTATGGCTCCACCTTC. Translating gives CASSVDVLPLYGSTF.

This clonotype was observed at least ten times. The gene calls are TRBV20-1 and TRBJ2-3; 8 bases align to TRBD1. V lost 3 bases, J lost 1 base, and 6 bases stayed unmatched. Germline assignment: CDR1 DFQATT and CDR2 SNEGSKA (reference sequence). There are 15 residues in the CDR3. The DNA for the CDR3 is TGCAGTGCTAGCGGCAGGGGGCATGGCACAGATACGCAGTATTTT. Its translation: CSASGRGHGTDTQYF.

There are a few counts of this clonotype. A much larger clone lies a single base off, so this may be a read error. The gene calls are TRBV11-2 and TRBJ2-7, with D perhaps TRBD2 (6 bases). The germline V gene encodes CDR1 SGHAT and CDR2 FQNNGV. The CDR3 totals 14 residues. The germline V and J ends were trimmed by 2 bases and 6 bases, with 14 bases remaining between them. The CDR3 here is CASSLLREPGEQYF. The CDR3 nucleotides are TGTGCCAGCAGCTTACTTCGGGAGCCGGGCGAGCAGTACTTC.

This clonotype was observed a handful of times. A clone one base away is much larger, so this may be a read error. The rearrangement joins TRBV20-1 to TRBJ2-7; TRBD2 agrees at 10 bases. The CDR3 is made up of 16 amino acids. With 0 bases clipped from V and 0 bases from J, the junction kept 5 bases outside the gene matches. Germline V gives CDR1 DFQATT, CDR2 SNEGSKA (reference sequence). CDR3 nucleotide sequence: TGCAGTGCTAGAGATCGACTAGCGGGCCCCTCCTACGAGCAGTACTTC. Protein sequence: CSARDRLAGPSYEQYF.

This clonotype showed up just once. One junction end does not reproduce the germline sequence, and a read error may be involved. CDR3 protein: CVSSEFTVEQPRHF. The CDR3 region has the DNA TGTGTCAGCAGTGAATTCACGGTTGAACAGCCCCGGCATTTT. V gene TRBV2 combines with J gene TRBJ1-5; D gene uncertain. CDR1 is SNHLY and CDR2 is FYNNEI in the germline V gene. This CDR3 is 14 amino acids long.

The V and J genes are TRBV7-3 and TRBJ2-7, with D unresolved. Trimming removed 3 bases at V and 2 bases at J, with 8 bases between. Germline CDR1 and CDR2: SGHTA and FQGTGA. The CDR3 contains 13 residues. The CDR3 loop reads CASSLWTTYEQYF. CDR3 nucleotides: TGTGCCAGCAGCTTGTGGACCACCTACGAGCAGTACTTC.

In its sample, this clonotype was seen a few times. The chain joins TRBV7-2 to TRBJ2-1, with D perhaps assigned TRBD1 or TRBD2 (5 bases each). Germline CDR1 and CDR2: SGHTA and FQGNSA. V lost 3 bases to trimming and J lost 6 bases, with 12 bases between them. CDR3 size: 14 residues. DNA of the CDR3: TGTGCCAGCAGCTTCGGGGCCCGGCTCAATGAGCAGTTCTTC. This gives the protein CASSFGARLNEQFF.

A remark on this clonotype: Being one base from a much bigger clone, this may be a read error. Written as DNA, the CDR3 is TGTGCCAGCAGCTTGGACCGCTCGTCTAACTATGGCCACACCTTC. Translating gives CASSLDRSSNYGHTF. The chain joins TRBV5-4 to TRBJ1-2; D gene unclear. The CDR3 runs 15 residues. Germline CDR1 is SGHNT and CDR2 is YYREEE (reference sequence).

This clonotype was counted ten times or more. J is TRBJ2-1 and V is TRBV19; D not resolved. Looked up from germline, CDR1 is LNHDA and CDR2 is SQIVND (reference sequence). V was trimmed by 1 base and J by 6 bases, leaving 16 bases between them. The CDR3 has 16 amino acids. The CDR3 loop is CASSIGFKGASNEQFF. The CDR3 DNA sequence: TGTGCCAGTAGTATAGGTTTCAAGGGTGCGAGCAATGAGCAGTTCTTC. Supplemented by reference TRBV19 and TRBJ2-1, the full variable domain reads DGGITQSPKYLFRKEGQNVTLSCEQNLNHDAMYWYRQDPGQGLRLIYYSQIVNDFQKGDIAEGYSVSREKKESFPLTVTSAQKNPTAFYLCASSIGFKGASNEQFFGPGTRLTVL.

This chain connects TRBV9 to TRBJ2-7; TRBD1 matches at 10 bases. CDR1 and CDR2 from the germline V gene are SGDLS and YYNGEE. This CDR3 region has 16 residues. V dropped 3 bases and J dropped 2; count of bases not matched to a gene: 8. The CDR3: CASSGRGDRGPYEQYF. CDR3 sequence (DNA): TGTGCCAGCAGCGGTAGAGGGGACAGGGGCCCCTACGAGCAGTACTTC. Full variable domain (rest looked up from reference TRBV9 and TRBJ2-7): DSGVTQTPKHLITATGQRVTLRCSPRSGDLSVYWYQQSLDQGLQFLIQYYNGEERAKGNILERFSAQQFPDLHSELNLSSLELGDSALYFCASSGRGDRGPYEQYFGPGTRLTVT.

The CDR3 here is CASSDSTGGEGGYTF. In DNA form, the CDR3 reads TGTGCCAGCAGTGACTCAACAGGGGGCGAGGGTGGCTACACCTTC. V and J are TRBV6-4 and TRBJ1-2; 9 bases are shared with TRBD1. Looked up from germline, CDR1 is MRHNA and CDR2 is SNTAGT. The trim removed 0 bases at V and 7 bases at J, leaving 6 bases unmatched. CDR3 length equals 15 residues.

There are many counts of this clonotype. The chain recombines TRBV9 with TRBJ2-7; no clear D. With 0 bases removed from V and 2 bases from J, the gap between germline ends came to 12 bases. Germline values: CDR1 SGDLS, CDR2 YYNGEE. This CDR3 is 15 amino acids long. CDR3 protein: CASSVEMGRAYEQYF. CDR3 coding DNA: TGTGCCAGCAGCGTAGAAATGGGAAGGGCCTACGAGCAGTACTTC.

This clonotype showed up many times. The V and J genes are TRBV12-3 or TRBV12-4 and TRBJ2-2; tentatively, D is TRBD1 (5 bases). V was shortened by 3 bases and J by 3 bases, with 14 bases between the two germline ends. This CDR3 region has 16 residues. For the CDR3, the DNA is TGTGCCAGCAGTTTGGGGCAGAGCTGGCACACCGGGGAGCTGTTTTTT. This codes for CASSLGQSWHTGELFF.

This clonotype was seen repeatedly, ten times or more. This chain connects TRBV7-2 to TRBJ2-1; D call uncertain. Trimming pared 1 base from V and 5 bases from J, leaving 6 bases between. The CDR3 totals 13 residues. Germline loops: CDR1 SGHTA, CDR2 FQGNSA. DNA of the CDR3: TGTGCCAGCAGCTTAGTAACCAACAATGAGCAGTTCTTC. Translated, it gives CASSLVTNNEQFF.

This chain connects TRBV19 to TRBJ2-6, with TRBD2 identical over 7 bases. This CDR3 spans 16 amino acids. With V trimmed by 8 bases and J by 1 base, 8 bases remained unmatched. The germline CDR1 and CDR2 sequences are LNHDA and SQIVND (reference sequence). The CDR3 DNA is TGTGCCAGTTCGAACACCGGGGGGTCTGGGGCCAACGTCCTGACTTTC. It translates to CASSNTGGSGANVLTF.

This chain links TRBV5-8 with TRBJ2-1, with 11 bases fitting TRBD1. The J segment lost 5 bases and the V segment lost 4 bases, leaving 8 bases of the junction unmatched. CDR1 and CDR2 from the germline V gene are SGHTS and YDEGEE. CDR3 length equals 16 residues. Written as DNA, the CDR3 is TGTGCCAGCAGCCCCCTACCGGGACAGGGGGACAATGAGCAGTTCTTC. It encodes CASSPLPGQGDNEQFF.

The chain combines TRBV27 with TRBJ2-3, with 7 bases matching TRBD2. The CDR3 covers 15 residues. J gave up 2 bases and V 5 bases, and 7 bases lay outside the gene matches. CDR1 MNHEY and CDR2 SMNVEV come from the germline V gene (reference sequence). The CDR3 DNA reads TGTGCCAGCAGTCCCTCGCGGGGGATCACAGATACGCAGTATTTT. This codes for CASSPSRGITDTQYF.

This chain connects TRBV19 to TRBJ2-7; TRBD1 agrees at 12 bases. Looked up from germline, CDR1 is LNHDA and CDR2 is SQIVND (reference sequence). V lost 3 bases, J lost 7 bases, and 16 bases stayed unmatched. The CDR3 runs to 18 residues. The CDR3, as DNA: TGTGCCAGTAGTATCCAATTGACGGCGGGACAGGGGGCTAATGAGCAGTACTTC. This codes for CASSIQLTAGQGANEQYF. Filled out from reference TRBV19 and TRBJ2-7, the complete variable domain reads DGGITQSPKYLFRKEGQNVTLSCEQNLNHDAMYWYRQDPGQGLRLIYYSQIVNDFQKGDIAEGYSVSREKKESFPLTVTSAQKNPTAFYLCASSIQLTAGQGANEQYFGPGTRLTVT.

This clonotype was found many times. V and J are TRBV19 and TRBJ2-2; D might be TRBD2 (7 bases). The CDR3 consists of 15 residues. V lost 7 bases and J 7 bases, leaving 19 bases between the germline ends. Germline values: CDR1 LNHDA, CDR2 SQIVND (reference sequence). CDR3 DNA sequence: TGTGCCAGTAAACGGAGGGGGGGCGTTGGCGGGGAGCTGTTTTTT. Translation gives CASKRRGGVGGELFF. Looking up the rest from reference TRBV19 and TRBJ2-2 gives the full variable domain: DGGITQSPKYLFRKEGQNVTLSCEQNLNHDAMYWYRQDPGQGLRLIYYSQIVNDFQKGDIAEGYSVSREKKESFPLTVTSAQKNPTAFYLCASKRRGGVGGELFFGEGSRLTVL.

This clonotype was recorded many times. The V call is TRBV5-1, the J call TRBJ1-5, with a weak D call TRBD1 (5 bases). The CDR3 is 16 residues long. V lost 0 bases and J 2 bases, leaving 12 bases between the germline ends. Germline CDR1 reads SGHRS; CDR2 reads YFSETQ. The CDR3: CASSLAGRGGNQPQHF. The CDR3 region has the DNA TGCGCCAGCAGCTTGGCAGGGCGAGGCGGCAATCAGCCCCAGCATTTT.

Ten or more counts support this clonotype. V and J are TRBV5-6 and TRBJ1-2; TRBD1 is a possible D gene (5 bases). Between the trimmed V and J ends, which lost 8 bases and 1 base, there was a span of 6 bases. This CDR3 is 11 amino acids long. CDR1 is SGHDT and CDR2 is YYEEEE in the germline V gene. The CDR3: CASRGNYGYTF. The CDR3, as DNA: TGTGCCAGTAGGGGTAACTATGGCTACACCTTC.

J is TRBJ2-1 and V is TRBV19; 7 nucleotides align to TRBD2. The ends lost 6 bases at V and 9 bases at J; junction bases unmatched: 23. Germline loops: CDR1 LNHDA, CDR2 SQIVND (reference sequence). The CDR3 is 18 amino acids. This CDR3 is CASSISSFLREGLGEQFF. CDR3 nucleotides: TGTGCCAGTAGCATTAGCAGCTTTTTGAGGGAGGGCCTTGGTGAGCAGTTCTTC.

The chain employs TRBV7-9 and TRBJ2-2; 8 bases align to TRBD1. Unmatched junction bases numbered 15, after V lost 0 bases and J lost 6 bases. Germline V CDR1 and CDR2: SEHNR, FQNEAQ (reference sequence). This CDR3 contains 19 residues. Here the CDR3 reads CASSLADRVGFPPPGELFF. Here the CDR3 DNA reads TGTGCCAGCAGCTTAGCGGACAGGGTGGGATTCCCGCCTCCCGGGGAGCTGTTTTTT.

A word on this clonotype: Since a much larger clone is just one base distant, this may be a read error. J is TRBJ2-3 and V is TRBV7-6, with 9 bases matching TRBD2. Germline V gene lookup returns CDR1 SGHVS and CDR2 FNYEAQ. Unmatched junction bases numbered 12, after V lost 5 bases and J lost 6 bases. This CDR3 is built from 16 residues. CDR3 in amino acids: CASSAGTGGGADTQYF. The CDR3 nucleotides are TGTGCCAGCAGCGCGGGGACTGGCGGGGGGGCGGATACGCAGTATTTT. Full variable domain (remainder filled in from reference TRBV7-6 and TRBJ2-3): GAGVSQSPRYKVTKRGQDVALRCDPISGHVSLYWYRQALGQGPEFLTYFNYEAQQDKSGLPNDRFSAERPEGSISTLTIQRTEQRDSAMYRCASSAGTGGGADTQYFGPGTRLTVL.

This clonotype was counted ten times or more. V and J are TRBV20-1 and TRBJ2-3; D ambiguous. In germline, CDR1 is DFQATT, CDR2 SNEGSKA (reference sequence). The CDR3 length is 11 residues. The V end was cut by 6 bases, the J end by 6 bases, with 10 bases between. The CDR3, as DNA: TGCAGTGCCCGTAGGTTTGATACGCAGTATTTT. Its protein product is CSARRFDTQYF.

This clonotype occurred many times. This chain joins TRBV7-9 and TRBJ1-3; D uncertain. Germline V gives CDR1 SEHNR, CDR2 FQNEAQ (reference sequence). The V gene lost 5 bases and the J gene lost 4 bases, with 9 bases spanning the gap. This CDR3 spans 13 amino acids. The CDR3 DNA follows: TGTGCCAGCAGCCTCAAGGCGGGAAACACCATATATTTT. It is translated as CASSLKAGNTIYF.

This clonotype was counted many times. This chain links TRBV6-1 with TRBJ1-2; D uncertain. The CDR3 sequence is 12 residues long. Trimming removed 7 bases from V and 3 bases from J, with 9 bases in between. In germline, CDR1 is MNHNS, CDR2 SASEGT. CDR3 sequence reads: CASTVADYGYTF. In DNA form, the CDR3 reads TGTGCCAGCACCGTGGCAGACTATGGCTACACCTTC.